This TCR beta chain is drawn from a study of cytomegalovirus exposure and HLA in healthy donors. Study-level findings and limits: The dataset shows that most TCR sequences were rare, while some public TCRs occurred in many donors. Altogether, 150 to 200 TCR beta chains were recorded as cytomegalovirus-associated.

V lost 5 bases and J lost 9; bases outside the gene matches: 8. CDR1 and CDR2 (germline): MNHEY, SMNVEV (reference sequence). There are 15 residues in the CDR3. Separate from the approximately 600-subject first cohort was the roughly 130-subject validation cohort, to which the donors belonged. Measured with immunoSEQ multiplex PCR; TCRdb has only the in-frame clones, and not every one. This sample has some 140,000 clones, with roughly nine tenths found just once. In regard to this clone: The antigen is not known.

The sample taken for sequencing was PBMCs. The chain couples TRBV27 to TRBJ1-6; 9 nucleotides agree with TRBD1. This sequence originates from a woman aged 18-29 years in good health and CMV-seropositive. Here the CDR3 reads CASSALDRGASPLHF. DNA for the CDR3: TGTGCCAGCAGTGCTTTGGACAGGGGAGCTTCACCCCTCCACTTT.